These 14 T cell receptor beta chains were sequenced from one sample in a study of blood T cell repertoires in COVID-19. Measured with immunoSEQ multiplex PCR; TCRdb has only the in-frame clones, and not every one. Found here are 150,000 to 200,000 clones, roughly 93% of them singletons; the top ten hold more than 2%. The specimen sequenced was peripheral blood. The receptors stem from a man aged 18 to 29 with acute or convalescent COVID-19.

J is TRBJ1-4 and V is TRBV7-2, with TRBD1 matching over 7 bases. The V and J ends lost 0 bases and 14 bases, in that order; junction bases with no gene match: 6. Germline V gene sequence: CDR1 SGHTA, CDR2 FQGNSA. This CDR3 spans 13 amino acids. CDR3 loop: CASSLASGTALFF. The CDR3 DNA is TGTGCCAGCAGCTTAGCTAGCGGGACAGCCCTGTTTTTT. Full variable domain (rest looked up from reference TRBV7-2 and TRBJ1-4): GAGVSQSPSNKVTEKGKDVELRCDPISGHTALYWYRQSLGQGLEFLIYFQGNSAPDKSGLPSDRFSAERTGGSVSTLTIQRTQQEDSAVYLCASSLASGTALFFGSGTQLSVL.

The CDR3 reads CSVEAGQGARGYTF. CDR3 DNA sequence: TGCAGCGTTGAAGCGGGACAGGGGGCACGAGGCTACACCTTC. V is TRBV29-1 and J is TRBJ1-2, with 12 bases that match TRBD1. Losses at the gene ends were 1 base for V and 8 bases for J; bases not matched to a gene: 5. CDR3 length: 14 residues. Germline V gene data show CDR1 as SQVTM and CDR2 as ANQGSEA. Combining the CDR3 with reference TRBV29-1 and TRBJ1-2 gives the whole variable domain SAVISQKPSRDICQRGTSLTIQCQVDSQVTMMFWYRQQPGQSLTLIATANQGSEATYESGFVIDKFPISRPNLTFSTLTVSNMSPEDSSIYLCSVEAGQGARGYTFGSGTRLTVV.

There are a few counts of this clone. The chain carries TRBV6-4 and TRBJ2-6; possible D gene TRBD1, 6 bases. CDR1 is MRHNA and CDR2 is SNTAGT in the germline V gene. The CDR3 is 17 amino acids. Trimming took off 5 bases at V and 0 bases at J, with 14 bases between the two ends. The DNA for the CDR3 is TGTGCCAGCAGTTCAACAACAGGGTACTCTGGGGCCAACGTCCTGACTTTC. This encodes CASSSTTGYSGANVLTF.

The chain links TRBV23-1 to TRBJ2-3; tentatively, D is TRBD2 (5 bases). TRBV23-1 belongs to the ORF category, with a function that is uncertain. V was shortened by 8 bases and J by 5 bases, with 11 bases between the two germline ends. There are 12 residues in the CDR3. As DNA, the CDR3 is TGCGCCAGCGGTGGAGGAAAAGATACGCAGTATTTT. It is translated as CASGGGKDTQYF.

This clone was found a few times. This sequence joins TRBV5-1 and TRBJ1-5; D unresolved. The CDR3 length is 13 residues. Deletions cut 7 bases from V and 1 base from J, with 9 bases between. Germline V gives CDR1 SGHRS, CDR2 YFSETQ. The CDR3 sequence: CASASQSNQPQHF. The CDR3 DNA reads as TGCGCCAGCGCGAGTCAAAGCAATCAGCCCCAGCATTTT.

The chain combines TRBV19 with TRBJ1-5; a weak D match, TRBD1 (5 bases). The germline gives CDR1 LNHDA, CDR2 SQIVND (reference sequence). The CDR3 loop spans 15 amino acids. Trimming removed 1 base from V and 7 bases from J, with 14 bases in between. The CDR3: CASSIGTNKGQPQHF. CDR3 DNA sequence: TGTGCCAGTAGTATAGGGACAAATAAGGGGCAGCCCCAGCATTTT.

The V and J genes are TRBV30 and TRBJ1-4, with D unclear. The CDR3 sequence is 15 residues long. Germline V gene sequence: CDR1 GTSNPN, CDR2 SVGIG (reference sequence). V was trimmed by 0 bases and J by 0 bases, leaving 8 bases between them. The CDR3 nucleotides read TGTGCCTGGAGTGTACGGAGAGCAACTAATGAAAAACTGTTTTTT. Translating it yields CAWSVRRATNEKLFF.

This chain joins TRBV5-3 and TRBJ2-3; TRBD2 aligns across 11 bases. TRBV5-3 is an ORF for which the function is uncertain. The CDR3 contains 16 residues. Trimming at V came to 0 bases and at J to 2 bases, leaving 2 bases not matched to a gene. The CDR3 DNA is TGTGCCAGAAGCTTGGCTAGCGGGGGGTCCACAGATACGCAGTATTTT. It is translated as CARSLASGGSTDTQYF.

About this clone itself: The germline gene is not matched at one end of the junction; a read error may be the cause. The CDR3: CATSDPSRGPYPLRNF. In DNA, the CDR3 is TGTGCCACCAGTGACCCAAGCAGGGGACCCTACCCTTTGAGGAATTTT. V gene TRBV24-1 combines with J gene TRBJ1-5; TRBD1 might be the D (6 bases). This CDR3 has 16 amino acids. Per the germline V gene, CDR1 is KGHDR and CDR2 is SFDVKD.

The chain couples TRBV21-1 to TRBJ2-1; the table's D call TRBD2 went unverified against the DNA. TRBV21-1 is a pseudogene. The CDR3 sequence is 16 residues long. The CDR3 DNA reads TGTGCCAGCAGCAAAGGTAACACAGGGAGGGCCAATGAGCAGTTCTTC. Amino acid sequence: CASSKGNTGRANEQFF.

The chain links TRBV30 to TRBJ2-5; possibly TRBD2 for D (5 bases). V lost 3 bases and J 3 bases, leaving 11 bases between the germline ends. Germline CDR1 and CDR2: GTSNPN and SVGIG (reference sequence). This CDR3 is 13 amino acids long. The DNA for the CDR3 is TGTGCCTGGAGCCCGGGAATCAAAGAGACCCAGTACTTC. Encoded protein: CAWSPGIKETQYF.

This sequence joins TRBV5-5 and TRBJ1-1; the match to TRBD1 covers 8 bases. Germline CDR1 and CDR2: SGHKS and YYEKEE (reference sequence). With V trimmed by 3 bases and J by 3 bases, 7 bases remained unmatched. The CDR3 contains 15 residues. CDR3 sequence (DNA): TGTGCCAGCAGCTGGGAGGACAGGGCGGACACTGAAGCTTTCTTT. This translates into CASSWEDRADTEAFF.

The V call is TRBV20-1, the J call TRBJ1-1, with unresolved D. Deletions cut 5 bases from V and 3 bases from J, with 7 bases between. The CDR3 consists of 11 residues. Germline CDR1 reads DFQATT; CDR2 reads SNEGSKA (reference sequence). The CDR3 here is CSADKYTEAFF. Written as DNA, the CDR3 is TGCAGTGCTGACAAATACACTGAAGCTTTCTTT.

This chain joins TRBV30 and TRBJ2-5; 13 nucleotides agree with TRBD2. The germline CDR1 and CDR2 sequences are GTSNPN and SVGIG (reference sequence). Trimming removed 3 bases from V and 1 base from J; junction bases left unmatched: 5. The CDR3 spans 16 residues. The CDR3 is CAWSGRTSGGQETQYF. CDR3 sequence (DNA): TGTGCCTGGAGCGGTCGGACTAGCGGGGGCCAAGAGACCCAGTACTTC.